A single sample gave rise to the 32 T cell receptor beta chains below, sequenced in a study of siplizumab effects on memory and regulatory T cells (dated by TCRdb to the late 2010s). Library creation used the immunoSEQ multiplex PCR assay. TCRdb provides this immuneACCESS table in a form limited to in-frame rearrangements. Some clones are lacking; in checked studies, under half of them reflect an unresolved V gene, and why the rest are absent is not known. The sample table lists 94,000 or so clones, approximately 97% of them with a count of one. 0.031% of the sample is in the top ten clones. Sequenced material: naive CD4+ T cells sorted from blood. In light of the paper, this sample's cell subset or site label describes: unstimulated naive T cells. These TCRs come from a human donor in good health.

This chain joins TRBV18 and TRBJ2-3, with D perhaps matching TRBD1 (6 bases). Trimming pared 2 bases from V and 5 bases from J, leaving 8 bases between. The germline V gene has CDR1 KGHSH and CDR2 LQKENI. This CDR3 contains 13 residues. CDR3 in DNA: TGTGCCAGCTCACCAGGGGGCCGAGATACGCAGTATTTT. It is translated as CASSPGGRDTQYF.

This sequence joins TRBV28 and TRBJ1-1; D gene unclear. The CDR3 length is 12 residues. V lost 3 bases, J lost 4 bases, and 6 bases lay in between. Germline lookup yields CDR1 MDHEN and CDR2 SYDVKM. CDR3 loop: CASSLVSTEAFF. The CDR3 DNA reads TGTGCCAGCAGTTTGGTCAGCACTGAAGCTTTCTTT.

This chain links TRBV11-1 with TRBJ2-2; possible D gene TRBD1, 6 bases. The V gene's germline CDR1 is SGHAT and CDR2 FQDESV (reference sequence). Trimming cost V 0 bases and J 6 bases, with 11 bases left between them. The CDR3 has 15 amino acids. The CDR3 spells CASSLAAQGAGELFF. The CDR3 nucleotides read TGTGCCAGCAGCTTAGCAGCACAGGGAGCCGGGGAGCTGTTTTTT.

The chain links TRBV6-5 to TRBJ2-7; D possibly corresponds to TRBD2 (5 bases). The CDR3 contains 14 residues. Per the germline V gene, CDR1 is MNHEY and CDR2 is SVGAGI. V was pared by 5 bases and J by 2 bases, with 13 bases between. The CDR3 DNA sequence: TGTGCCAGCAGTGACCGCGGGCGGACCTACGAGCAGTACTTC. It encodes CASSDRGRTYEQYF.

The chain carries TRBV7-8 and TRBJ2-7, with D possibly TRBD2 on 6 matching bases. V dropped 3 bases and J dropped 4 bases, with 13 bases sitting between them. This CDR3 is 14 amino acids long. Germline V gene data show CDR1 as SGHVS and CDR2 as FQNEAQ. The CDR3: CASSFAYGTYEQYF. The CDR3 nucleotides read TGTGCCAGCAGCTTCGCCTACGGGACTTACGAGCAGTACTTC. Full variable domain (outside the CDR3, taken from reference TRBV7-8 and TRBJ2-7): GAGVSQSPRYKVAKRGQDVALRCDPISGHVSLFWYQQALGQGPEFLTYFQNEAQLDKSGLPSDRFFAERPEGSVSTLKIQRTQQEDSAVYLCASSFAYGTYEQYFGPGTRLTVT.

The V gene is TRBV21-1, the J gene TRBJ2-3; TRBD2 is the table's D call and was not checked against the DNA. TRBV21-1 has pseudogene status. CDR3 length: 18 amino acids. The CDR3 DNA reads as TGTGCCAGCAGCAGATTACCCAAAGCGGGAGCTAGCACAGATACGCAGTATTTT. This codes for CASSRLPKAGASTDTQYF.

The CDR3 DNA sequence: TGTGCCAGCTCACCACCGGCAGGGAGATACGGGGCCAACGTCCTGACTTTC. Translating gives CASSPPAGRYGANVLTF. The rearrangement joins TRBV18 to TRBJ2-6; perhaps D is TRBD1 or TRBD2 (5 bases each). Trimming shortened V by 0 bases and J by 4 bases, and 13 bases separated the two germline ends. The CDR3 totals 17 residues. The germline CDR1 and CDR2 sequences are KGHSH and LQKENI.

The chain links TRBV11-2 to TRBJ1-1; D is possibly TRBD1 (5 bases). The length of the CDR3 is 15 residues. Trimming removed 0 bases from V and 4 bases from J, with 12 bases in between. CDR1 and CDR2 from the germline V gene are SGHAT and FQNNGV. CDR3 nucleotide sequence: TGTGCCAGCAGCTTAGAGGTCAGGGTGGGCACTGAAGCTTTCTTT. Its translation: CASSLEVRVGTEAFF.

This clone was seen once. The CDR3 spells CASSRTSGAPNEQFF. CDR3 DNA: TGTGCCAGCAGTCGGACTAGCGGGGCACCCAATGAGCAGTTCTTC. The rearrangement uses TRBV6-5 and TRBJ2-1; 12 bases match TRBD2. Germline assignment: CDR1 MNHEY and CDR2 SVGAGI. CDR3 size: 15 residues. J was trimmed by 6 bases and V by 5 bases; bases with no gene match: 5.

This sequence joins TRBV11-3 and TRBJ2-4; D possibly matches TRBD1 or TRBD2 (5 bases each). The germline V gene encodes CDR1 SGHNT and CDR2 YENEEA. This CDR3 contains 13 residues. V shed 10 bases and J shed 0 bases, with 10 bases lying between them. The CDR3 here is CAIQRGAKNIQYF. CDR3 bases: TGTGCCATCCAGAGGGGAGCCAAAAACATTCAGTACTTC.

The rearrangement uses TRBV21-1 and TRBJ2-5; whether TRBD1, the table's D call, matches the DNA was not checked. TRBV21-1 is flagged as a pseudogene. The CDR3 runs to 14 residues. CDR3 in amino acids: CASSTAGLQETQYF. CDR3 coding DNA: TGTGCCAGCAGCACCGCAGGTCTACAAGAGACCCAGTACTTC.

The chain links TRBV6-5 to TRBJ2-5, with D maybe TRBD2 (5 bases). Germline CDR1 is MNHEY and CDR2 is SVGAGI. Trimming removed 2 bases from V and 5 bases from J, with 9 bases in between. CDR3 length: 13 residues. In nucleotides, the CDR3 is TGTGCCAGCAGTTACGGGGAGCTGGAGACCCAGTACTTC. Translation gives CASSYGELETQYF.

Here the CDR3 DNA reads TGTGCCAGCAGTTACGTCCGCGGCTACGAGCAGTACTTC. Translation: CASSYVRGYEQYF. J is TRBJ2-7 and V is TRBV6-6; no definite D call. The V gene lost 2 bases and the J gene lost 3 bases, with 8 bases spanning the gap. CDR1 is MNHNY and CDR2 is SVGAGI in the germline V gene (reference sequence). The CDR3 is 13 residues long.

This chain links TRBV6-6 with TRBJ2-5, with 7 bases lining up with TRBD1. Per the germline V gene, CDR1 is MNHNY and CDR2 is SVGAGI (reference sequence). The CDR3 is 15 residues long. The junction had 9 bases not matched to a gene; V was cut back by 5 bases and J by 3 bases. The chain's CDR3 is CASSRTRGNKETQYF. The CDR3 coding sequence is TGTGCCAGCAGTAGAACCAGGGGGAACAAAGAGACCCAGTACTTC.

The rearrangement uses TRBV7-2 and TRBJ2-3; 8 nucleotides match TRBD2. The CDR3 has 16 amino acids. V lost 1 base, J lost 3 bases, and 6 bases stayed unmatched. Germline CDR1 reads SGHTA; CDR2 reads FQGNSA. This CDR3 reads CASSLDGGAGTDTQYF. The CDR3 DNA is TGTGCCAGCAGCTTAGACGGGGGGGCCGGTACAGATACGCAGTATTTT.

The genes are TRBV11-2 and TRBJ2-1; D is unresolved. V lost 5 bases to trimming and J lost 6 bases, with 11 bases between them. Germline CDR1 is SGHAT and CDR2 is FQNNGV. CDR3 length equals 13 residues. In DNA, the CDR3 is TGTGCCAGCAGCCGCGATGTCGGCAATGAGCAGTTCTTC. Its translation is CASSRDVGNEQFF.

V gene TRBV4-3 combines with J gene TRBJ1-4; possibly TRBD1 for D (5 bases). CDR3 length: 14 residues. Germline-derived CDR1 and CDR2 are LGHNA and YSLEER. Trimming removed 1 base at V and 8 bases at J, with 11 bases between. CDR3 residues: CASSQVGDGEKLFF. DNA for the CDR3: TGCGCCAGCAGCCAAGTAGGGGACGGGGAAAAACTGTTTTTT.

The gene calls are TRBV7-6 and TRBJ2-3, with 12 bases fitting TRBD2. CDR1 is SGHVS and CDR2 is FNYEAQ in the germline V gene. Unmatched junction bases numbered 12, after V lost 5 bases and J lost 6 bases. This CDR3 comprises 17 residues. The CDR3 reads CASSPGIGLAGGDTQYF. CDR3 bases: TGTGCCAGCAGCCCCGGGATAGGGCTAGCGGGGGGGGATACGCAGTATTTT.

The gene calls are TRBV28 and TRBJ2-5, with D perhaps TRBD1 (5 bases). CDR3 length: 15 amino acids. CDR1 and CDR2 from the germline V gene are MDHEN and SYDVKM. V lost 3 bases, J lost 1 base, and 12 bases lay in between. The CDR3 nucleotides are TGTGCCAGCAGTTTCCTGCAGGGTGGCCAAGAGACCCAGTACTTC. Amino acids: CASSFLQGGQETQYF.

This clone has only one observation. The genes are TRBV10-3 and TRBJ2-5; 11 nucleotides line up with TRBD1. The CDR3 is made up of 17 amino acids. CDR1 and CDR2 (germline): ENHRY, SYGVKD. Trimming cost V 2 bases and J 7 bases; bases outside gene matches: 12. The CDR3 region has the DNA TGTGCCATCAGTGAGCCCACCGGGACAGGGGGAAGAGGGACCCAGTACTTC. Translation gives CAISEPTGTGGRGTQYF.

This chain links TRBV28 with TRBJ2-5; D may match TRBD1 or TRBD2 (5 bases each). In germline, CDR1 is MDHEN, CDR2 SYDVKM. The length of the CDR3 is 14 residues. V gave up 7 bases and J gave up 4 bases, with 16 bases separating them. Here the CDR3 DNA reads TGTGCCAGCAACCCTTCCGGGGCCGCAGAGACCCAGTACTTC. Translated: CASNPSGAAETQYF.

This clone was seen a few times. The chain joins TRBV6-4 to TRBJ1-5; no clear D gene. The CDR3 contains 14 residues. Trimming pared 6 bases from V and 2 bases from J, leaving 11 bases between. In germline, CDR1 is MRHNA, CDR2 SNTAGT. CDR3 sequence reads: CASSEIHGNQPQHF. The CDR3 DNA reads as TGTGCCAGCAGCGAGATACATGGCAATCAGCCCCAGCATTTT.

V is TRBV10-3 and J is TRBJ2-3; D possibly uses TRBD1 or TRBD2 (5 bases each). The V gene's germline CDR1 is ENHRY and CDR2 SYGVKD. CDR3 length: 14 residues. V shed 4 bases and J shed 3 bases, with 11 bases lying between them. The CDR3 DNA reads TGTGCCATCAGTGGAGGGGTCTCAACAGATACGCAGTATTTT. It codes for CAISGGVSTDTQYF.

The chain is built from TRBV9 and TRBJ2-6; D gene ambiguous. V was pared by 0 bases and J by 4 bases, with 11 bases between. Germline CDR1 reads SGDLS; CDR2 reads YYNGEE. The CDR3 runs 16 residues. CDR3 sequence reads: CASSVGRGPGANVLTF. The CDR3 nucleotides read TGTGCCAGCAGCGTAGGACGAGGACCGGGGGCCAACGTCCTGACTTTC.

V and J are TRBV20-1 and TRBJ1-1; D call uncertain. This CDR3 has 10 residues. Germline assignment: CDR1 DFQATT and CDR2 SNEGSKA (reference sequence). The V and J ends lost 2 bases and 7 bases respectively, with 5 bases between them. CDR3 DNA: TGCAGTGCTAGACGGGATGAAGCTTTCTTT. It translates to CSARRDEAFF.

This clone is a singleton in its sample. This chain joins TRBV19 and TRBJ1-2; no clear D. This CDR3 region has 15 residues. V lost 3 bases, J lost 2 bases, and 13 bases lay in between. CDR1 and CDR2 (germline): LNHDA, SQIVND (reference sequence). CDR3 DNA: TGTGCCAGTAGTATCCAAATCCGGGGAAACTATGGCTACACCTTC. It codes for CASSIQIRGNYGYTF.

V gene TRBV19 combines with J gene TRBJ1-2, with 8 nucleotides matching TRBD1. CDR3 length: 15 amino acids. V shed 10 bases, J shed 0 bases, and the junction held 10 bases outside the gene matches. Per the germline V gene, CDR1 is LNHDA and CDR2 is SQIVND (reference sequence). CDR3 sequence reads: CAIRTGPDSNYGYTF. DNA of the CDR3: TGTGCCATCCGGACAGGGCCTGATTCTAACTATGGCTACACCTTC.

The chain couples TRBV6-5 to TRBJ2-2; no clear D gene. The CDR3 consists of 14 residues. Trimming left V 4 bases short and J 3 bases short, with 9 bases between. Germline V gene lookup returns CDR1 MNHEY and CDR2 SVGAGI. CDR3 nucleotides: TGTGCCAGCAGTTTACAGAGACACACCGGGGAGCTGTTTTTT. This sequence encodes CASSLQRHTGELFF.

This sequence joins TRBV18 and TRBJ1-1; D is uncertain. Germline V gives CDR1 KGHSH, CDR2 LQKENI. V lost 1 base to trimming and J lost 1 base, with 10 bases between them. The CDR3 consists of 15 residues. The chain's CDR3 is CASSPLERRNTEAFF. Here the CDR3 DNA reads TGTGCCAGCTCACCACTGGAAAGGCGGAACACTGAAGCTTTCTTT.

V and J are TRBV5-1 and TRBJ2-1; 8 bases line up with TRBD2. The trim removed 4 bases at V and 4 bases at J, leaving 4 bases unmatched. Per germline, CDR1 SGHRS and CDR2 YFSETQ. The CDR3 has 14 amino acids. The CDR3 loop is CASSGAGGYNEQFF. CDR3 in DNA: TGCGCCAGCAGCGGGGCGGGGGGATACAATGAGCAGTTCTTC.

The count of this clone is one. The V call is TRBV4-1, the J call TRBJ2-2; D ambiguous. Germline CDR1 is MGHRA and CDR2 is YSYEKL. The CDR3 runs 16 residues. Trimming shortened V by 4 bases and J by 3 bases, and 15 bases separated the two germline ends. In DNA form, the CDR3 reads TGCGCCAGCAGCCGAAATAGGGTTAGGGACACCGGGGAGCTGTTTTTT. Protein sequence: CASSRNRVRDTGELFF.

V is TRBV10-2 and J is TRBJ2-2; D may be TRBD1 (5 bases). The CDR3 has 14 amino acids. Germline V lookup: CDR1 WSHSY, CDR2 SAAADI. Trimming shortened V by 2 bases and J by 6 bases, and 10 bases separated the two germline ends. This chain's CDR3 is CASSEGRGPGELFF. CDR3 DNA: TGCGCCAGCAGTGAGGGTAGGGGCCCCGGGGAGCTGTTTTTT.